These 18 T cell receptor beta chains were sequenced from one sample in a study of T cell responses to AZD1222 COVID-19 vaccine. This table comes from immunoSEQ multiplex PCR, and its TCRdb copy is limited to in-frame clones, with some not included. Of 180,000 or so clones in the sample, 80% to 95% were seen once. The sample here was peripheral blood, taken 28 days after the second AZD1222 dose. These TCRs come from an adult who received the AZD1222 COVID-19 vaccine.

This chain uses TRBV6-5 with TRBJ1-4; D ambiguous. The length of the CDR3 is 13 residues. Trimming took 2 bases from V and 4 from J, leaving 5 bases between them. CDR1 MNHEY and CDR2 SVGAGI come from the germline V gene. The CDR3 is CASSYDLNEKLFF. In DNA form, the CDR3 reads TGTGCCAGCAGTTACGACCTTAATGAAAAACTGTTTTTT.

The chain recombines TRBV18 with TRBJ2-1; D not certain. The V gene lost 4 bases and the J gene lost 2 bases, with 18 bases spanning the gap. The CDR3 covers 17 residues. Germline lookup yields CDR1 KGHSH and CDR2 LQKENI. The CDR3 nucleotides are TGTGCCAGCTCACAGGTATCGGTAGGCGGCACCTACAATGAGCAGTTCTTC. This sequence encodes CASSQVSVGGTYNEQFF.

The chain's CDR3 is CATTLGRVDGYTF. The CDR3 DNA reads as TGTGCCACCACGTTGGGAAGGGTGGATGGCTACACCTTC. This chain uses TRBV6-5 with TRBJ1-2; D unclear. The germline V and J ends were trimmed by 10 bases and 6 bases, with 18 bases remaining between them. This CDR3 is 13 amino acids long. Germline-derived CDR1 and CDR2 are MNHEY and SVGAGI.

This rearrangement joins TRBV6-5 to TRBJ1-3; 10 bases fit TRBD1. The junction had 2 bases not matched to a gene; V was cut back by 6 bases and J by 3 bases. The V gene's germline CDR1 is MNHEY and CDR2 SVGAGI. This CDR3 comprises 14 residues. CDR3 in DNA: TGTGCCAGCAGACGGGACAGGGGTGGAAACACCATATATTTT. This sequence encodes CASRRDRGGNTIYF.

This chain joins TRBV10-2 and TRBJ1-6; D is perhaps TRBD1 (6 bases). The germline V gene has CDR1 WSHSY and CDR2 SAAADI. Trimming removed 7 bases at V and 5 bases at J, with 18 bases between. This CDR3 is 16 amino acids long. In DNA form, the CDR3 reads TGCGCCAGCAAGTTTACGGAGGGGGTGAATAATTCACCCCTCCACTTT. As protein: CASKFTEGVNNSPLHF.

V gene TRBV4-2 combines with J gene TRBJ1-2; unclear D gene. Trimming cost V 0 bases and J 0 bases, with 5 bases left between them. Germline CDR1 LGHNA, CDR2 YNFKEQ. The CDR3 runs to 14 residues. CDR3 region: CASSQEAANYGYTF. The CDR3 DNA sequence: TGTGCCAGCAGCCAAGAAGCGGCTAACTATGGCTACACCTTC.

The rearrangement links TRBV7-9 to TRBJ2-3; perhaps TRBD2 as D (6 bases). CDR3 length: 11 residues. Between the trimmed V and J ends, which lost 8 bases and 9 bases, there was a span of 12 bases. Germline V CDR1 and CDR2: SEHNR, FQNEAQ (reference sequence). The CDR3 coding sequence is TGTGCCAGCGGGAGGACTGACACGCAGTATTTT. This translates into CASGRTDTQYF.

This clone came up once. The chain links TRBV2 to TRBJ2-2; no reliable D call. Trimming left V 2 bases short and J 5 bases short, with 9 bases between. Germline V CDR1 and CDR2: SNHLY, FYNNEI. The CDR3 runs to 14 residues. In DNA, the CDR3 is TGTGCCAGCAGTGAAACTCTAAAAACCGGGGAGCTGTTTTTT. Amino acids: CASSETLKTGELFF.

The chain has TRBV4-3 and TRBJ2-1; no reliable D call. V gave up 4 bases and J gave up 0 bases, with 13 bases separating them. There are 16 residues in the CDR3. CDR1 and CDR2 (germline): LGHNA, YSLEER. For the CDR3, the DNA is TGCGCCAGCAGCCGGATACCTTCTAGCTCCTACAATGAGCAGTTCTTC. It yields the protein CASSRIPSSSYNEQFF.

The V and J genes are TRBV18 and TRBJ2-1; tentatively, D is TRBD1 (6 bases). The CDR3 contains 18 residues. Trimming removed 3 bases at V and 8 bases at J, with 26 bases between. The germline gives CDR1 KGHSH, CDR2 LQKENI. The CDR3 sequence: CASSPEMGARRTKDEQFF. Written as DNA, the CDR3 is TGTGCCAGCTCACCGGAAATGGGGGCACGGCGTACAAAGGATGAGCAGTTCTTC.

This chain uses TRBV19 with TRBJ2-1; no clear D gene. The CDR3 spans 16 residues. V lost 0 bases to trimming and J lost 4 bases, with 13 bases between them. CDR1 and CDR2 (germline): LNHDA, SQIVND (reference sequence). CDR3 in DNA: TGTGCCAGTAGTATAGATTCCTGGACGACTTACAATGAGCAGTTCTTC. It encodes CASSIDSWTTYNEQFF.

This clone was observed a few times. The V call is TRBV6-2 or TRBV6-3, the J call TRBJ2-7, with D perhaps matching TRBD1 (5 bases). Deletions cut 2 bases from V and 9 bases from J, with 26 bases between. The CDR3 has 17 amino acids. From germline, CDR1 is MNHEY and CDR2 SVGEGT. The CDR3 loop is CASSYRSLGELRLGQYF. CDR3 in DNA: TGTGCCAGCAGTTACAGGTCCCTAGGGGAACTACGACTCGGGCAGTACTTC.

This chain uses TRBV19 with TRBJ1-3; D not certain. The length of the CDR3 is 15 residues. With 7 bases removed from V and 0 bases from J, the gap between germline ends came to 13 bases. Per the germline V gene, CDR1 is LNHDA and CDR2 is SQIVND (reference sequence). CDR3 region: CASMVTYFSGNTIYF. DNA of the CDR3: TGTGCCAGTATGGTGACCTATTTCTCTGGAAACACCATATATTTT.

The chain combines TRBV7-9 with TRBJ2-1; D is possibly TRBD2 (5 bases). Trimming removed 2 bases at V and 8 bases at J, with 16 bases between. The CDR3 covers 15 residues. Germline V lookup: CDR1 SEHNR, CDR2 FQNEAQ (reference sequence). The CDR3 DNA reads TGTGCCAGCAGCTTATTTGGCGGCCTCGGGGATGAGCAGTTCTTC. It encodes CASSLFGGLGDEQFF.

V gene TRBV21-1 combines with J gene TRBJ1-5. TRBV21-1 is reported as a pseudogene. CDR3 length equals 16 residues. The CDR3 here is CASSKTSGSSNQPQHF. The CDR3 DNA sequence: TGTGCCAGCAGCAAAACCTCGGGATCGAGCAATCAGCCCCAGCATTTT.

The rearrangement uses TRBV18 and TRBJ2-7; tentative D call: TRBD2 (5 bases). In germline, CDR1 is KGHSH, CDR2 LQKENI. Trimming removed 6 bases from V and 5 bases from J, with 14 bases in between. The CDR3 totals 13 residues. The CDR3 sequence is CASSPLGGDEQYF. The CDR3 bases are TGTGCCAGCTCTCCCCTCGGAGGCGACGAGCAGTACTTC.

The CDR3 coding sequence is TGCAGTGCTAGTGGGGGTGGCCGCAACACCGGGGAGCTGTTTTTT. Translated: CSASGGGRNTGELFF. V is TRBV20-1 and J is TRBJ2-2; perhaps D is TRBD1 or TRBD2 (5 bases each). Germline lookup yields CDR1 DFQATT and CDR2 SNEGSKA (reference sequence). The CDR3 length is 15 residues. V was shortened by 3 bases and J by 2 bases, with 13 bases between the two germline ends.

This clone was detected once. The J gene is TRBJ2-2, the V gene TRBV3-1 (or the pseudogene TRBV3-2); a possible D gene is TRBD2 (5 bases). CDR3 length equals 14 residues. The germline V gene encodes CDR1 LGHDT and CDR2 YNNKEL (reference sequence). V was pared by 8 bases and J by 2 bases, with 12 bases between. The CDR3 nucleotides are TGTGCCAGCCGGTCCCGGGGTAACACCGGGGAGCTGTTTTTT. Its protein is CASRSRGNTGELFF.